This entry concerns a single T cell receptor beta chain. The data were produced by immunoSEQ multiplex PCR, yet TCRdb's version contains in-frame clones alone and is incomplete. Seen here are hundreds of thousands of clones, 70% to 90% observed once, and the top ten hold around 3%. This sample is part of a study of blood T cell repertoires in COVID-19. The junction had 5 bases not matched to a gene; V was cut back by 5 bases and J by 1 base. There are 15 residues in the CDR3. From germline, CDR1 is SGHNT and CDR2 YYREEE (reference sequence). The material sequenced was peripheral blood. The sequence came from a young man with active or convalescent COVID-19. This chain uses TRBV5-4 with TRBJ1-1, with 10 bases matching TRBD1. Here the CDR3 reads CASSPTGGENTEAFF. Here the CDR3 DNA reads TGTGCCAGCAGTCCGACAGGGGGCGAGAACACTGAAGCTTTCTTT.